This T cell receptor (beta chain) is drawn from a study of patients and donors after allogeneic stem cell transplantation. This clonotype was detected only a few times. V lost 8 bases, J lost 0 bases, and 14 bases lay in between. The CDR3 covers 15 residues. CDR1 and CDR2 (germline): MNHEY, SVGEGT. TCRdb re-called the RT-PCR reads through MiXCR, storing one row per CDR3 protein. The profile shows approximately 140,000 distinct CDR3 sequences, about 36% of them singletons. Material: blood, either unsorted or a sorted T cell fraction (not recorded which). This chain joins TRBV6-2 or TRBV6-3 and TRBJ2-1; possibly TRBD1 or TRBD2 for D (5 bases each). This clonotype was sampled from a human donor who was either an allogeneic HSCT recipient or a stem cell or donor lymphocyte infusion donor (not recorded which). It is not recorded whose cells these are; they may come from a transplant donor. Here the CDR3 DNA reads TGTGCCAGCCTAAAATGGGGGAGCTCCTACAATGAGCAGTTCTTC. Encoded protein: CASLKWGSSYNEQFF.